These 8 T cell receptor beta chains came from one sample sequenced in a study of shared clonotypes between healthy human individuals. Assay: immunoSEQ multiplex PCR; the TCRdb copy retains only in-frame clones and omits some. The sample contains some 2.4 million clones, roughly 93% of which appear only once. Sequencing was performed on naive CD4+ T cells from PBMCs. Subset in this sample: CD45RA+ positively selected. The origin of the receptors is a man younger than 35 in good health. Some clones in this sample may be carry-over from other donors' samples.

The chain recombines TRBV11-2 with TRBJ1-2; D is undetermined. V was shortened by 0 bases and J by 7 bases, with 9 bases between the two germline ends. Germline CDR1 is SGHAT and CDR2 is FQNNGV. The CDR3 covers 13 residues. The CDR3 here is CASSLEPGTGYTF. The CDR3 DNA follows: TGTGCCAGCAGCTTAGAACCGGGTACTGGCTACACCTTC.

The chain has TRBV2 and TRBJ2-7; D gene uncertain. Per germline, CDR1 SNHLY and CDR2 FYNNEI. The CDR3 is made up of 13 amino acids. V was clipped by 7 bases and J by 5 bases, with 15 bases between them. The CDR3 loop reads CASISSFVHEQYF. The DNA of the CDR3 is TGTGCCAGCATTTCCTCTTTCGTTCACGAGCAGTACTTC.

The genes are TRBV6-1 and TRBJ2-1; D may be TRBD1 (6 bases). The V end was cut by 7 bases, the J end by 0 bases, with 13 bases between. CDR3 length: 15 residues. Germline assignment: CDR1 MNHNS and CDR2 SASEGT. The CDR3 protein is CASTVRGSSYNEQFF. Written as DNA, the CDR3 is TGTGCCAGCACAGTCAGGGGAAGCTCCTACAATGAGCAGTTCTTC.

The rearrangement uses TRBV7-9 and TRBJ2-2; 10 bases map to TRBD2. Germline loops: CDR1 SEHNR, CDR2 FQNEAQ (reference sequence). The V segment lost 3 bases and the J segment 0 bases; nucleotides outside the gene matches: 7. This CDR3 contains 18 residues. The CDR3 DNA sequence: TGTGCCAGCAGCTTCCGGCTAGCGGGAGCCACGAACACCGGGGAGCTGTTTTTT. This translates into CASSFRLAGATNTGELFF.

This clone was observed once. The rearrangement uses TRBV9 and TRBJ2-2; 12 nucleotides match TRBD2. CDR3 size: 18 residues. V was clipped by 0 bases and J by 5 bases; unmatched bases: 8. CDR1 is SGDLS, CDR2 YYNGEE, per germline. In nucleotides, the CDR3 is TGTGCCAGCAGCGTAGAGTCTAGCGGGAGGGCCGGGACCGGGGAGCTGTTTTTT. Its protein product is CASSVESSGRAGTGELFF.

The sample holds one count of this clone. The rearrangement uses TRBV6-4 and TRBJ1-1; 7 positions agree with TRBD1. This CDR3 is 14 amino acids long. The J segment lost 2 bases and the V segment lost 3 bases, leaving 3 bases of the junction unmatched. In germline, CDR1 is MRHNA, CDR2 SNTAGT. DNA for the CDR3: TGTGCCAGCAGTGAAACAGGGGATAACACTGAAGCTTTCTTT. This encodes CASSETGDNTEAFF.

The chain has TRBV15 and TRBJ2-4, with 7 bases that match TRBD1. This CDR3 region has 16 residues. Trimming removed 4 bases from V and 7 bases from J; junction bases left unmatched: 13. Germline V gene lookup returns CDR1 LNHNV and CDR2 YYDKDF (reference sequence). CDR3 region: CATSIGTVILNNIQYF. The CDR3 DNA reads TGTGCCACCAGCATCGGGACAGTCATCCTTAACAACATTCAGTACTTC.

CDR3 sequence: CASSAGLAFEQFF. The CDR3 DNA reads TGTGCCAGCAGTGCGGGACTAGCTTTTGAGCAGTTCTTC. The V call is TRBV2, the J call TRBJ2-1; 9 bases fit TRBD2. V was clipped by 4 bases and J by 9 bases; unmatched bases: 4. CDR3 length: 13 amino acids. Germline CDR1 SNHLY, CDR2 FYNNEI.